This is a list of T cell receptor beta chains from one sample in a study of T cell responses to AZD1222 COVID-19 vaccine. Data came from immunoSEQ multiplex PCR; TCRdb stores just in-frame clones and leaves some out. The top ten hold roughly a tenth of the sample, which has 80,000 or so clones, 80% to 90% seen once. Source: peripheral blood, taken 28 days after the second AZD1222 dose. All receptors come from an adult who received the AZD1222 COVID-19 vaccine. The CDR3 runs from the conserved cysteine through the conserved F or W. The D gene is left open where the match is weak. Size values are once, few and many counts, or a class for expanded clones, and some rows have none.

V	D	J	size	DNA	CDR3
TRBV5-6	-	TRBJ1-2	-	TGTGCCAGCAGCAAGGACATACGGGGCTATGGCTACACCTTC	CASSKDIRGYGYTF
TRBV5-4	TRBD2	TRBJ2-1	few	TGTGCCAGCAGCTCGACTAGCGGGAGCTCCTACAATGAGCAGTTCTTC	CASSSTSGSSYNEQFF
TRBV11-2	TRBD2	TRBJ2-5	-	TGTGCCAGCAGCCCATCGGCCGGACTAGCGGGGGGGCCGAGGGAGACCCAGTACTTC	CASSPSAGLAGGPRETQYF
TRBV28	TRBD1	TRBJ1-4	-	TGTGCCAGCCAGGGGGCTCTCGCAACTAATGAAAAACTGTTTTTT	CASQGALATNEKLFF
TRBV7-9	TRBD1	TRBJ1-3	-	TGTGCCAGCAGAACAGGGGACCTCTCTGGAAACACCATATATTTT	CASRTGDLSGNTIYF
TRBV28	-	TRBJ1-2	-	TGTGCCAGCAAAAGGCAGGGCCCCTTGGGGTATGGCTACACCTTC	CASKRQGPLGYGYTF
TRBV5-6	-	TRBJ1-2	-	TGTGCCAGCAGCCCCCACCCGGGGGGAGACGGTGGCTACACCTTC	CASSPHPGGDGGYTF
TRBV10-2	TRBD1	TRBJ2-3	-	TGCGCCAGCAGTGATGGGACAGGGGTCGCAGATACGCAGTATTTT	CASSDGTGVADTQYF
TRBV5-1	-	TRBJ2-7	once	TGCGCCAGCAGCTTGGGCACGGGCGAGCAGTACTTC	CASSLGTGEQYF
TRBV19	-	TRBJ2-2	once	TGTGCCAGTAGACCCAGCGGTCCTTACACCGGGGAGCTGTTTTTT	CASRPSGPYTGELFF
TRBV28	TRBD2	TRBJ2-3	-	TGTGCCAGCAGTAGTACCGGGACTAGCGGGGGGTTTGGCACAGATACGCAGTATTTT	CASSSTGTSGGFGTDTQYF
TRBV20-1	-	TRBJ2-7	-	TGCAGTGCTAGGGATACCCAGCAGTACTTC	CSARDTQQYF
TRBV27	TRBD1	TRBJ2-3	once	TGTGCCAGCAGCCCCTCGGGACAGGTTGAGTTTACGCAGTATTTT	CASSPSGQVEFTQYF
TRBV5-4	-	TRBJ2-2	-	TGTGCCAGCAGCTCGAGGGGGGGGCCCACGAACGCCGGGGAGCTGTTTTTT	CASSSRGGPTNAGELFF
TRBV10-3	TRBD1	TRBJ1-2	-	TGTGCCATCAAGCCGTCCACAGGGGATGTGGACTATGGCTACACCTTC	CAIKPSTGDVDYGYTF